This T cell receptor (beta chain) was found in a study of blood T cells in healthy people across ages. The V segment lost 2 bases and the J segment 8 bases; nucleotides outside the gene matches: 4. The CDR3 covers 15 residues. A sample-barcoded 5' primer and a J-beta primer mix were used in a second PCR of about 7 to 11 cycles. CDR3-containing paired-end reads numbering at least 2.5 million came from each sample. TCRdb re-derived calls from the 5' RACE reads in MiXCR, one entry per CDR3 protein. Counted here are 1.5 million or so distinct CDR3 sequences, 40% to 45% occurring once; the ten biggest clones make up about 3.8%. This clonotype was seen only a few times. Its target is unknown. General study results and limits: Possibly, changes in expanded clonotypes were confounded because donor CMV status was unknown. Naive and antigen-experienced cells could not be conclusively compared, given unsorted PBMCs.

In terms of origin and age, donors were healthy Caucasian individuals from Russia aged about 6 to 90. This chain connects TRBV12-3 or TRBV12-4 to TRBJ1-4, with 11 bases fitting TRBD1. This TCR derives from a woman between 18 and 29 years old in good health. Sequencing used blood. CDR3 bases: TGTGCCAGCAGTTTAAGGACAGGGGGCGGAGAAAAACTGTTTTTT. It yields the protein CASSLRTGGGEKLFF.